A single sample gave rise to the 24 T cell receptor beta chains below, sequenced in a study of T cell responses to AZD1222 COVID-19 vaccine. Sequencing was performed with immunoSEQ multiplex PCR; in TCRdb, only in-frame clones are kept and a portion is missing. This repertoire shows roughly 100,000 clones, 85% to 90% found once; its top ten account for about 5.4%. This material consisted of peripheral blood, taken on day 0 of AZD1222 vaccination. All receptors come from an adult in good health.

The chain recombines TRBV7-3 with TRBJ1-1, with D perhaps matching TRBD1 (5 bases). CDR3 length equals 16 residues. From germline, CDR1 is SGHTA and CDR2 FQGTGA. The ends were cut back, 3 bases at V and 4 bases at J, with 18 bases in the middle. The CDR3 DNA reads TGTGCCAGCAGCTTTACAAGGGGCGGAGGAAGCACTGAAGCTTTCTTT. Encoded protein: CASSFTRGGGSTEAFF.

This clone came up once. The chain uses TRBV19 and TRBJ2-1, with 7 bases lining up with TRBD2. Germline lookup yields CDR1 LNHDA and CDR2 SQIVND (reference sequence). There are 14 residues in the CDR3. CDR3 protein: CGAGERGPYNEQFF. CDR3 DNA: TGTGGTGCCGGAGAGCGGGGTCCCTACAATGAGCAGTTCTTC.

The CDR3 spells CASSVQPGQGGLNTEAFF. In DNA form, the CDR3 reads TGTGCCAGCAGCGTTCAACCGGGACAGGGAGGATTGAACACTGAAGCTTTCTTT. The chain has TRBV9 and TRBJ1-1; 9 positions match TRBD1. The CDR3 totals 18 residues. J lost 0 bases, V lost 2 bases, and 11 bases had no gene match. CDR1 SGDLS and CDR2 YYNGEE come from the germline V gene.

CDR3 bases: TGTGCCAGCAGCCCGCGACAGGCTCAGGTCAATGAGCAGTTCTTC. Translated, it gives CASSPRQAQVNEQFF. The chain combines TRBV5-8 with TRBJ2-1; D possibly corresponds to TRBD1 (6 bases). The CDR3 covers 15 residues. Germline V gene lookup returns CDR1 SGHTS and CDR2 YDEGEE. Trimming stripped 4 bases from V and 6 bases from J, with 17 bases between.

The chain carries TRBV10-3 and TRBJ1-1; D is uncertain. Trimming took off 0 bases at V and 1 base at J, with 15 bases between the two ends. There are 17 residues in the CDR3. Germline V gene lookup returns CDR1 ENHRY and CDR2 SYGVKD. The CDR3 region is CAISESEGLGENTEAFF. The CDR3 DNA reads TGTGCCATCAGTGAGTCGGAAGGTTTGGGAGAGAACACTGAAGCTTTCTTT.

The genes are TRBV10-2 and TRBJ2-5; maybe TRBD1 (5 bases). This CDR3 is 14 amino acids long. The germline CDR1 and CDR2 sequences are WSHSY and SAAADI. Trimming cost V 6 bases and J 1 base, with 12 bases left between them. CDR3 region: CASRAGASQETQYF. CDR3 sequence (DNA): TGCGCCAGCAGGGCTGGGGCCAGCCAAGAGACCCAGTACTTC.

The V and J genes are TRBV18 and TRBJ1-1, with D possibly TRBD1 on 6 matching bases. CDR3 length equals 13 residues. Deletions cut 7 bases from V and 5 bases from J, with 14 bases between. CDR1 is KGHSH and CDR2 is LQKENI in the germline V gene. Here the CDR3 reads CASFLKGDTEAFF. CDR3 in DNA: TGTGCCAGCTTCCTAAAGGGGGATACTGAAGCTTTCTTT.

The J gene is TRBJ1-5, the V gene TRBV4-3; no definite D call. The CDR3 has 13 amino acids. Deletions cut 4 bases from V and 6 bases from J, with 10 bases between. In germline, CDR1 is LGHNA, CDR2 YSLEER. The CDR3 sequence: CASSRVVSQPQHF. The DNA of the CDR3 is TGCGCCAGCAGCCGGGTGGTAAGTCAGCCCCAGCATTTT.

The chain couples TRBV5-1 to TRBJ2-7; the D gene is possibly TRBD1 (6 bases). Germline V gene data show CDR1 as SGHRS and CDR2 as YFSETQ. CDR3 length: 15 residues. Trimming left V 2 bases short and J 6 bases short, with 18 bases between. The CDR3 region is CASSFGDNKLSEQYF. The CDR3, as DNA: TGCGCCAGCAGCTTTGGGGACAACAAGCTCTCCGAGCAGTACTTC.

Only one count was recorded for this clone. The chain employs TRBV19 and TRBJ1-5; D ambiguous. This CDR3 comprises 19 residues. CDR1 and CDR2 (germline): LNHDA, SQIVND (reference sequence). Trimming took off 5 bases at V and 0 bases at J, with 23 bases between the two ends. CDR3 sequence reads: CASSPPFGPSLYSNQPQHF. For the CDR3, the DNA is TGTGCCAGTAGTCCCCCCTTCGGGCCTTCCCTATATAGCAATCAGCCCCAGCATTTT.

This chain connects TRBV28 to TRBJ1-3; D remains unclear. Deletions cut 2 bases from V and 4 bases from J, with 12 bases between. Germline loops: CDR1 MDHEN, CDR2 SYDVKM. The CDR3 runs 15 residues. The CDR3 spells CASSLNRRGGNTIYF. In nucleotides, the CDR3 is TGTGCCAGCAGTTTAAATCGGAGAGGAGGAAACACCATATATTTT.

V and J are TRBV5-4 and TRBJ1-2, with 7 positions matching TRBD1. With 4 bases clipped from V and 6 bases from J, the junction kept 6 bases outside the gene matches. This CDR3 spans 13 amino acids. Germline V gene lookup returns CDR1 SGHNT and CDR2 YYREEE (reference sequence). The CDR3 loop is CASSPTGEDGYTF. For the CDR3, the DNA is TGTGCCAGCAGCCCCACAGGGGAGGATGGCTACACCTTC.

V is TRBV28 and J is TRBJ2-2; no definite D call. This CDR3 spans 15 amino acids. V was pared by 2 bases and J by 4 bases, with 11 bases between. In germline, CDR1 is MDHEN, CDR2 SYDVKM. CDR3 amino acids: CASSLPGRFTGELFF. The CDR3 bases are TGTGCCAGCAGTTTACCCGGACGATTCACCGGGGAGCTGTTTTTT.

Only one count was recorded for this clone. The chain couples TRBV2 to TRBJ2-2; 8 bases are shared with TRBD1. CDR1 and CDR2 (germline): SNHLY, FYNNEI. Germline trimming cut 7 bases from V and 3 bases from J; bases unmatched to any gene: 7. CDR3 size: 15 residues. CDR3 coding DNA: TGTGCCAGCAAGGACGCGGACAGGGACACCGGGGAGCTGTTTTTT. Residues: CASKDADRDTGELFF.

This clone was detected only once. The gene calls are TRBV9 and TRBJ1-1, with D maybe TRBD1 (6 bases). The germline V gene has CDR1 SGDLS and CDR2 YYNGEE. This CDR3 is 15 amino acids long. Trimming shortened V by 3 bases and J by 6 bases, and 18 bases separated the two germline ends. CDR3 loop: CASSAGAQGWAEAFF. The CDR3 DNA follows: TGTGCCAGCAGCGCAGGGGCCCAGGGGTGGGCTGAAGCTTTCTTT.

The chain joins TRBV7-3 to TRBJ2-2; 11 bases align to TRBD2. CDR1 is SGHTA, CDR2 FQGTGA, per germline. The length of the CDR3 is 15 residues. The J segment lost 4 bases and the V segment lost 7 bases, leaving 5 bases of the junction unmatched. CDR3 amino acids: CASTPGLAGTGELFF. The CDR3 DNA reads TGTGCCAGCACCCCAGGACTAGCGGGCACCGGGGAGCTGTTTTTT.

The CDR3 sequence is CASSRQGVAEAFF. As DNA, the CDR3 is TGTGCCAGCAGTCGACAGGGGGTCGCTGAAGCTTTCTTT. This sequence joins TRBV12-3 or TRBV12-4 and TRBJ1-1; 9 bases are a match to TRBD1. CDR3 size: 13 residues. Unmatched junction bases numbered 4, after V lost 5 bases and J lost 6 bases.

This chain links TRBV11-3 with TRBJ2-1; 11 positions match TRBD2. With 6 bases clipped from V and 6 bases from J, the junction kept 10 bases outside the gene matches. This CDR3 comprises 16 residues. The germline CDR1 and CDR2 sequences are SGHNT and YENEEA. The CDR3 sequence is CASSGASGRFFNEQFF. CDR3 DNA sequence: TGTGCCAGCAGTGGGGCTAGCGGGAGGTTCTTCAATGAGCAGTTCTTC.

V usage is TRBV19 and J usage is TRBJ1-1, with TRBD1 matching over 9 bases. V lost 7 bases to trimming and J lost 2 bases; unmatched junction nucleotides: 17. The CDR3 consists of 18 residues. Germline CDR1 LNHDA, CDR2 SQIVND (reference sequence). The CDR3 nucleotides are TGTGCCAGTACCATCAAGCCAATTTACAGGGGGCTCAACACTGAAGCTTTCTTT. It translates to CASTIKPIYRGLNTEAFF.

This chain uses TRBV4-3 with TRBJ2-5, with no clear D. The CDR3 has 14 amino acids. The V gene lost 2 bases and the J gene lost 7 bases, with 14 bases spanning the gap. The germline V gene encodes CDR1 LGHNA and CDR2 YSLEER. CDR3: CASSQNSGLGTQYF. Here the CDR3 DNA reads TGCGCCAGCAGCCAAAATTCCGGGTTAGGGACCCAGTACTTC.

J is TRBJ2-7 and V is TRBV5-1; a possible D gene is TRBD2 (6 bases). Trimming shortened V by 4 bases and J by 3 bases, and 20 bases separated the two germline ends. Germline CDR1 SGHRS, CDR2 YFSETQ. The CDR3 sequence is 16 residues long. The CDR3 bases are TGCGCCAGCAGCCTTCGGCGGGATCCCCAAGGCTACGAGCAGTACTTC. Translating gives CASSLRRDPQGYEQYF.

This clone was seen a single time. The chain is built from TRBV5-1 and TRBJ1-2; D gene unclear. The V end lost 0 bases, the J end lost 2 bases, and 2 bases lay between the germline ends. The germline CDR1 and CDR2 sequences are SGHRS and YFSETQ. The length of the CDR3 is 12 residues. CDR3 DNA: TGCGCCAGCAGCTTGGAAAACTATGGCTACACCTTC. It is translated as CASSLENYGYTF.

The V call is TRBV4-2, the J call TRBJ2-7; D is unresolved. This CDR3 comprises 15 residues. Trimming took 1 base from V and 1 from J, leaving 11 bases between them. Germline V gene lookup returns CDR1 LGHNA and CDR2 YNFKEQ. The DNA of the CDR3 is TGTGCCAGCAGCCAAGTTGCACTCACATCCTACGAGCAGTACTTC. Protein sequence: CASSQVALTSYEQYF.

This rearrangement joins TRBV2 to TRBJ1-2; weak D call: TRBD1 (5 bases). Trimming left V 5 bases short and J 8 bases short, with 15 bases between. The germline CDR1 and CDR2 sequences are SNHLY and FYNNEI. The CDR3 loop spans 13 amino acids. Here the CDR3 reads CASSLEQGDGYTF. CDR3 nucleotides: TGTGCCAGCAGTCTCGAGCAGGGCGACGGCTACACCTTC.